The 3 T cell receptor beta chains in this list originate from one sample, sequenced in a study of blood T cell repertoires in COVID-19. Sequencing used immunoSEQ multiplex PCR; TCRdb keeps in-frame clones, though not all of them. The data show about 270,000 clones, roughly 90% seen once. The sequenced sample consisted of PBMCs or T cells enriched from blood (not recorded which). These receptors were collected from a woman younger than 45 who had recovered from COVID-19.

DNA of the CDR3: TGTGCCACCAGTGTGAGGGAGCGGAGCTATGGCTACACCTTC. Protein: CATSVRERSYGYTF. The rearrangement links TRBV24-1 to TRBJ1-2; D ambiguous. Germline lookup yields CDR1 KGHDR and CDR2 SFDVKD. This CDR3 comprises 14 residues. V was shortened by 5 bases and J by 4 bases, with 13 bases between the two germline ends.

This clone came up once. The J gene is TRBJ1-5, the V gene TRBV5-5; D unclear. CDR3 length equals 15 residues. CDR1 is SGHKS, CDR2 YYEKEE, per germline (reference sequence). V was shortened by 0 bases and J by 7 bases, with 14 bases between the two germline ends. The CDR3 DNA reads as TGTGCCAGCAGCTTGGTGGTATACAGAGGGCAGCCCCAGCATTTT. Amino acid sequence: CASSLVVYRGQPQHF.

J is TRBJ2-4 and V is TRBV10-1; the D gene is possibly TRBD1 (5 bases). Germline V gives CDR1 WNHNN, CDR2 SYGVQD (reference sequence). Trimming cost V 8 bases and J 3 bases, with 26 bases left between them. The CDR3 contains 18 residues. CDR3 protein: CASLKELFKGCGKNIQYF. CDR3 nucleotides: TGCGCCAGCTTAAAAGAGCTGTTCAAGGGGTGCGGCAAAAACATTCAGTACTTC.